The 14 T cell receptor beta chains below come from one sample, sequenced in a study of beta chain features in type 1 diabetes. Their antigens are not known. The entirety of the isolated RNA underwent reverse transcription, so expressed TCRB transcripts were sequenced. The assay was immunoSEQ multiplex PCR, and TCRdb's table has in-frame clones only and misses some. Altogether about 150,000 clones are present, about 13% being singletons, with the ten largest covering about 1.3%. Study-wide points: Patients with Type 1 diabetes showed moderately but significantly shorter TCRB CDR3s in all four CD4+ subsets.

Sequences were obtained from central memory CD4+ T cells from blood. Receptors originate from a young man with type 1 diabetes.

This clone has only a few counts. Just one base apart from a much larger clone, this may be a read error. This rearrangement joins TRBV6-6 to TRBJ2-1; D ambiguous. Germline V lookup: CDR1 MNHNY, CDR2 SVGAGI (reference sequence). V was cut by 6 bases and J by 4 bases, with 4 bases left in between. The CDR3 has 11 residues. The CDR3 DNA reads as TGTGCCAGCAGCCAATACAATGAGCAGTTCTTC. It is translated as CASSQYNEQFF.

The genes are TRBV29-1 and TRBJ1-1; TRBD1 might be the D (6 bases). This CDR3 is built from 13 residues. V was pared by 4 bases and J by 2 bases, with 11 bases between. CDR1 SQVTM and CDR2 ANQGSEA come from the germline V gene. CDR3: CSVVAGVNTEAFF. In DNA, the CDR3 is TGCAGCGTTGTTGCAGGGGTCAACACTGAAGCTTTCTTT.

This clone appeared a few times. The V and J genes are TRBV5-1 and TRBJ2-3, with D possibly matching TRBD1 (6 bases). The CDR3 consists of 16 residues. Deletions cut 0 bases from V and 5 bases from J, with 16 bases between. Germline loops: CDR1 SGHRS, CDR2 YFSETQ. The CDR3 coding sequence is TGCGCCAGCAGCTTGGTGCCAGCCTCAGGGGAAGATACGCAGTATTTT. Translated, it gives CASSLVPASGEDTQYF.

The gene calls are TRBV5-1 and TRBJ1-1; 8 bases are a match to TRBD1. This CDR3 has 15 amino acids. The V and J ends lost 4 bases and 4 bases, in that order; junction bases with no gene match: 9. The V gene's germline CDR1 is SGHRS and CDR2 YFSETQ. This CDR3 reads CASSPEQGVSTEAFF. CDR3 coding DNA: TGCGCCAGCAGCCCCGAACAGGGGGTTAGCACTGAAGCTTTCTTT.

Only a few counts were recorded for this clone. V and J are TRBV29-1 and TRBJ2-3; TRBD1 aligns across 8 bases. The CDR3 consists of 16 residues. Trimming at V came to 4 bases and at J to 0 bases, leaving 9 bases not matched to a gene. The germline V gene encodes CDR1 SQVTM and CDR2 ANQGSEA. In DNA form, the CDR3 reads TGCAGCGTTGCCGGCCCCCAGGGGGCCAGCACAGATACGCAGTATTTT. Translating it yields CSVAGPQGASTDTQYF.

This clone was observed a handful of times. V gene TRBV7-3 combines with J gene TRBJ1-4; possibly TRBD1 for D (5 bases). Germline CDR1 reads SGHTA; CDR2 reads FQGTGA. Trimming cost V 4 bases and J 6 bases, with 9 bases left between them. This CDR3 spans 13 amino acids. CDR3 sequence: CASSSGPDEKLFF. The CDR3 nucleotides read TGTGCCAGCAGCTCGGGACCTGATGAAAAACTGTTTTTT.

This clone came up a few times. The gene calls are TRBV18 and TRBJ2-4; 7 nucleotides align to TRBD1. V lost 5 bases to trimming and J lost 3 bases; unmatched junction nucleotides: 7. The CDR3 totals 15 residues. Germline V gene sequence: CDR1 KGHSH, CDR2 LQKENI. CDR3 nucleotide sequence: TGTGCCAGCTCAACCTTCCGGGACAGCAAAAACATTCAGTACTTC. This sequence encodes CASSTFRDSKNIQYF.

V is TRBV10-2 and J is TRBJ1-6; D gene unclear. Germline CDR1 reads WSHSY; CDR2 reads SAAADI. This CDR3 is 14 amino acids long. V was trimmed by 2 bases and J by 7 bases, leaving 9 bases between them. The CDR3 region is CASSETGHNSPLHF. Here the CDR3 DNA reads TGCGCCAGCAGTGAGACGGGCCACAATTCACCCCTCCACTTT.

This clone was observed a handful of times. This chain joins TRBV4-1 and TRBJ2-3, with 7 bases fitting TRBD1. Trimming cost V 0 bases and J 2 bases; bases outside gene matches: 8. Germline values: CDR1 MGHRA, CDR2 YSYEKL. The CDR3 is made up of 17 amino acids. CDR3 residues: CASSQDPNQGVTDTQYF. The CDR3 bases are TGCGCCAGCAGCCAAGATCCGAATCAGGGGGTCACAGATACGCAGTATTTT.

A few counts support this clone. The CDR3 nucleotides are TGTGCCTGGAGTGTACCGGGACGGAAGACTAACTATGGCTACACCTTC. Amino acid sequence: CAWSVPGRKTNYGYTF. The J gene is TRBJ1-2, the V gene TRBV30; D possibly corresponds to TRBD1 (5 bases). Germline CDR1 is GTSNPN and CDR2 is SVGIG (reference sequence). The V gene lost 0 bases and the J gene lost 0 bases, with 14 bases spanning the gap. The CDR3 extends over 16 amino acids.

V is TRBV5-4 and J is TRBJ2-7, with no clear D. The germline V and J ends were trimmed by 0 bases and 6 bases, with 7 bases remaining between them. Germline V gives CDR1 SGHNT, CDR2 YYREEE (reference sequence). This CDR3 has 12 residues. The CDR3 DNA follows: TGTGCCAGCAGCTTGGAAGGTCGCGAGCAGTACTTC. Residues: CASSLEGREQYF.

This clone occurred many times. The chain's CDR3 is CASSQDPQESSNQPQHF. CDR3 coding DNA: TGCGCCAGCAGCCAAGATCCCCAGGAATCTAGCAATCAGCCCCAGCATTTT. The rearrangement uses TRBV4-1 and TRBJ1-5; no clear D. CDR3 size: 17 residues. V lost 0 bases to trimming and J lost 0 bases, with 12 bases between them. Germline CDR1 MGHRA, CDR2 YSYEKL.

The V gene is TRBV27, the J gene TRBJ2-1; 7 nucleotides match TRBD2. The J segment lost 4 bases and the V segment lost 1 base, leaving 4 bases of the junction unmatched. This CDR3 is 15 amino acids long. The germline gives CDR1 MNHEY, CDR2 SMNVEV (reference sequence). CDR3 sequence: CASSLWGGGYNEQFF. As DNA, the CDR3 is TGTGCCAGCAGTTTATGGGGCGGGGGATACAATGAGCAGTTCTTC.

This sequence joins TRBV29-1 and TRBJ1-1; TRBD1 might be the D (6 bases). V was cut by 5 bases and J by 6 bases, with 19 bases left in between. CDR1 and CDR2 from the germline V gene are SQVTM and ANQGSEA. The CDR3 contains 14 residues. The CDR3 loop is CSVYSRGKLPEAFF. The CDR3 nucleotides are TGCAGCGTTTATTCCAGGGGAAAACTGCCTGAAGCTTTCTTT.